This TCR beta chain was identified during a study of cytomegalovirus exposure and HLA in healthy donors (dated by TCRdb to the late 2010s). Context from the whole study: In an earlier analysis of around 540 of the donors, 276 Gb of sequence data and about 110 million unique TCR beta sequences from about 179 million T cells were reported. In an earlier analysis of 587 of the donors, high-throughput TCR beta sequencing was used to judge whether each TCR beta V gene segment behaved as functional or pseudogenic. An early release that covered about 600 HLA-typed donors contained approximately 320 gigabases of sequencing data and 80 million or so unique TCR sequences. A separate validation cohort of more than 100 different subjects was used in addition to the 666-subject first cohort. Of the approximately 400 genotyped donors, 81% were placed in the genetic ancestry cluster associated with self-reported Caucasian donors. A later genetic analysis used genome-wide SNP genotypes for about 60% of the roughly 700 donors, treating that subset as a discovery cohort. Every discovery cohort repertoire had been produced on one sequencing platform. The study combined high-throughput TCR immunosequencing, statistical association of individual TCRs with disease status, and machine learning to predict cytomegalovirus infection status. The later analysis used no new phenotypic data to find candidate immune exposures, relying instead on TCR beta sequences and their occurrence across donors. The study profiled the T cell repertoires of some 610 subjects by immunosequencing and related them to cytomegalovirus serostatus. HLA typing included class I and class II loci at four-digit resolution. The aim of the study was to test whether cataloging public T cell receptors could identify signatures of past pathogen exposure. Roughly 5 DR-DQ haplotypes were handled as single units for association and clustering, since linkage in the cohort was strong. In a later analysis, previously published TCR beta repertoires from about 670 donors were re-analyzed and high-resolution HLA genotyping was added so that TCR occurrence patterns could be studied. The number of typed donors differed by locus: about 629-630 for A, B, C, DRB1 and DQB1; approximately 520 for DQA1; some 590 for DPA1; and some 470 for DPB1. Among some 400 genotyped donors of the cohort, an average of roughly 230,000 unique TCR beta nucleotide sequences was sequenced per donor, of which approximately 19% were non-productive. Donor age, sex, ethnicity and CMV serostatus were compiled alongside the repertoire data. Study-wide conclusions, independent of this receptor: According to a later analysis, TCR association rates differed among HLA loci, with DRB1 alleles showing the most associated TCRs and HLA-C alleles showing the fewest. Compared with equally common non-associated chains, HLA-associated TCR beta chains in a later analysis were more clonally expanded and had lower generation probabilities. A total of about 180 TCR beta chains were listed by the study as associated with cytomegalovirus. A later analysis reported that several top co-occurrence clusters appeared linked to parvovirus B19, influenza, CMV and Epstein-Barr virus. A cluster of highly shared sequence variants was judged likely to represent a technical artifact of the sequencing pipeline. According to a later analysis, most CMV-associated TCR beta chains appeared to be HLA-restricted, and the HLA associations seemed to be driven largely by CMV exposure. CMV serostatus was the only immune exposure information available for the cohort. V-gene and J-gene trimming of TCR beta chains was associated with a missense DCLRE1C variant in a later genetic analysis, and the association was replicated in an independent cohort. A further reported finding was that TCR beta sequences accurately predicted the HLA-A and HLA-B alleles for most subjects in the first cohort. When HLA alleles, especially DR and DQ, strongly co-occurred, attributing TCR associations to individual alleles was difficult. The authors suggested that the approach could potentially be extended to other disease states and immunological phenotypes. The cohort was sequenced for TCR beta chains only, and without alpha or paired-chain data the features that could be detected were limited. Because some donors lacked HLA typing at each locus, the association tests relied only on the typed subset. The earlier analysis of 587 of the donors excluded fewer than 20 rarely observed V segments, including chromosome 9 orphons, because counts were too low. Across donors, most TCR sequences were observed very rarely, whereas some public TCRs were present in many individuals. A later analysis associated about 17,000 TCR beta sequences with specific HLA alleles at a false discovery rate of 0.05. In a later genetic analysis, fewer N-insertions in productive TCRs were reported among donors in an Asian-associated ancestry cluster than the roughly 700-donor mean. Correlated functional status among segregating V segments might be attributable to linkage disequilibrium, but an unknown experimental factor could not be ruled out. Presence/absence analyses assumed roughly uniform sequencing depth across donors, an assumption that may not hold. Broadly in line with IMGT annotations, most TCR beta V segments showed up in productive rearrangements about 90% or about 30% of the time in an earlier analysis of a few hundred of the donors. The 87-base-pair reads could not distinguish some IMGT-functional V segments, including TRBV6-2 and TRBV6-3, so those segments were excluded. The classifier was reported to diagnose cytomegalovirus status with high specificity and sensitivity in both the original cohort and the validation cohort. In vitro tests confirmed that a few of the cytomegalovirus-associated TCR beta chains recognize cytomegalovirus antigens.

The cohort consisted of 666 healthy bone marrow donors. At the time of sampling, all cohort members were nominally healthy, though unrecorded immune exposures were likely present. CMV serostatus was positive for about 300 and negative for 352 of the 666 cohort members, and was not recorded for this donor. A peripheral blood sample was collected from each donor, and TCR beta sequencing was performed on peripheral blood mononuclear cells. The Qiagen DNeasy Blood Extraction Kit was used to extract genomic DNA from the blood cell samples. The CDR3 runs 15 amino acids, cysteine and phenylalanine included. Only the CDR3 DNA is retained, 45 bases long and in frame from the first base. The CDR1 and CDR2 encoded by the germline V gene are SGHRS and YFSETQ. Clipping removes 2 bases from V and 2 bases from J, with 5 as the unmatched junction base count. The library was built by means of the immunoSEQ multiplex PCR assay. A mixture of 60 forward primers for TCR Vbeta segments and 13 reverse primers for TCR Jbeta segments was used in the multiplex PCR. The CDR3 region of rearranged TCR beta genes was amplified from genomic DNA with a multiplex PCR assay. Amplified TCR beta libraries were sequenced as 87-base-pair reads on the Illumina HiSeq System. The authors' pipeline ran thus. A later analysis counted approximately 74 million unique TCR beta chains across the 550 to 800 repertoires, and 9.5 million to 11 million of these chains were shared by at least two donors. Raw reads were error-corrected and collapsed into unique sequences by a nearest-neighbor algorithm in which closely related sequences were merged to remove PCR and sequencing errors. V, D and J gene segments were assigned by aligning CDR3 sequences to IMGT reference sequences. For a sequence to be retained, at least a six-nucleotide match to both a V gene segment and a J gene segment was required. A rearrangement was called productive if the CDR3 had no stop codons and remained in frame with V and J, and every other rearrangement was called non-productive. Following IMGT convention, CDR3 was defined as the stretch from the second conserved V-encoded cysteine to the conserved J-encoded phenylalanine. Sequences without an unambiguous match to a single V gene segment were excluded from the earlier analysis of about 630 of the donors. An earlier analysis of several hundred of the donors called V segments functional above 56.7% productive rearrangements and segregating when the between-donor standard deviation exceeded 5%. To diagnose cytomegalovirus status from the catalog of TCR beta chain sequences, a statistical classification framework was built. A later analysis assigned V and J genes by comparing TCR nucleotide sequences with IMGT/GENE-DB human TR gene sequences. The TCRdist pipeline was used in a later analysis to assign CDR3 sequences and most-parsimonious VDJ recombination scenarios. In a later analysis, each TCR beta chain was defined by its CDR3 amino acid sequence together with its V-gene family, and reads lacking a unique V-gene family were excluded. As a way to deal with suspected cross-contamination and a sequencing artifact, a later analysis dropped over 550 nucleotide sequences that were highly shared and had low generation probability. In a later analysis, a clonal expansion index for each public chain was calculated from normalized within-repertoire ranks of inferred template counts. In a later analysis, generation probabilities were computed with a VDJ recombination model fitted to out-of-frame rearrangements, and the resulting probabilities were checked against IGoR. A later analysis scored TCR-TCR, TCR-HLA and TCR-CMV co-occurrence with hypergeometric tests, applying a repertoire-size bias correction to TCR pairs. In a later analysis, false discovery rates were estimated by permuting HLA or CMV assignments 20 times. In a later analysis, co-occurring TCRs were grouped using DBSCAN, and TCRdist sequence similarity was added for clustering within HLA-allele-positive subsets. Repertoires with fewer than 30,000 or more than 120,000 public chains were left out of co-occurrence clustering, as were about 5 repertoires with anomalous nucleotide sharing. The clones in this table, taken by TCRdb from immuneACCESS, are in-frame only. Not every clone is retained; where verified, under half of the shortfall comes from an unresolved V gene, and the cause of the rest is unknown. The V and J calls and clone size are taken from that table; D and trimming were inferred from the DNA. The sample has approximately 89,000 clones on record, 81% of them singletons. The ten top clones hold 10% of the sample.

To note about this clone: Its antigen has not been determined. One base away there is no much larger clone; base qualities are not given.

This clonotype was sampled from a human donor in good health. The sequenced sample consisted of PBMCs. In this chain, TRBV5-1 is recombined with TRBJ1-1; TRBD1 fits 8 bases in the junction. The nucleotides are TGCGCCAGCAGCTTACCGGACAGGGCCAACACTGAAGCTTTCTTT. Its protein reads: CASSLPDRANTEAFF.